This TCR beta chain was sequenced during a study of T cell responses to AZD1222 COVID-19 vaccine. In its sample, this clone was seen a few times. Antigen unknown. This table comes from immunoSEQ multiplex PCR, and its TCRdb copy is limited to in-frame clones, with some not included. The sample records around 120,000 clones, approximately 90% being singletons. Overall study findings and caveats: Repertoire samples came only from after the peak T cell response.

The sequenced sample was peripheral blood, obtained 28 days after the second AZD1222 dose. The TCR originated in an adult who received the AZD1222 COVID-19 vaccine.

This CDR3 reads CASSAGQVVRNQPQHF. In nucleotides, the CDR3 is TGTGCCAGCTCCGCGGGGCAGGTCGTCCGGAATCAGCCCCAGCATTTT. The V call is TRBV18, the J call TRBJ1-5; tentatively, D is TRBD1 (5 bases). Germline CDR1 KGHSH, CDR2 LQKENI. V was pared by 6 bases and J by 4 bases, with 19 bases between. The CDR3 extends over 16 amino acids. Filled out from reference TRBV18 and TRBJ1-5, the complete variable domain reads NAGVMQNPRHLVRRRGQEARLRCSPMKGHSHVYWYRQLPEEGLKFMVYLQKENIIDESGMPKERFSAEFPKEGPSILRIQQVVRGDSAAYFCASSAGQVVRNQPQHFGDGTRLSIL.